This TCR beta chain was found in a study of cytomegalovirus exposure and HLA in healthy donors. General study points: At a 0.05 false discovery rate, a later analysis found roughly 17,000 TCR beta sequences to be associated with HLA alleles.

A remark on this clone: As yet, its antigen is unknown.

The V end lost 3 bases, the J end lost 5 bases, and 13 bases lay between the germline ends. This CDR3 comprises 15 residues. Germline V gene data show CDR1 as KGHSH and CDR2 as LQKENI. Those who donated were healthy bone marrow donors. The primer mix had 60 Vbeta and 13 Jbeta primers. Clones were sequenced by immunoSEQ multiplex PCR, and TCRdb holds only the in-frame ones, with some missing. The sample consists of under 200,000 clones, approximately 78% of them appearing once. The sequence was collected from a male donor in good health and CMV-seropositive. Material for sequencing was PBMCs. V usage is TRBV18 and J usage is TRBJ1-4; D is uncertain. CDR3 sequence: CASSPYIQENEKLFF. The CDR3, as DNA: TGTGCCAGCTCACCTTACATTCAAGAAAATGAAAAACTGTTTTTT.